This T cell receptor beta chain was sequenced during a study of T cells in Graves' hyperthyroidism and ophthalmopathy. What was amplified from RNA transcripts were TCR beta CDR3 regions. A set of HTBI primers served as the primers for a first-round RT-PCR of the TCR CDR3. TCRdb recomputed calls from the multiplex PCR reads with MiXCR, one row per CDR3 protein. In the table there are under 350,000 distinct CDR3 sequences, approximately 12% of which are singletons. The table lists this clonotype with a few counts. The germline V and J ends were trimmed by 1 base and 4 bases, with 13 bases remaining between them. Germline CDR1 MGHRA, CDR2 YSYEKL. The CDR3 extends over 15 amino acids.

The sample comprised blood. This sequence joins TRBV4-1 and TRBJ2-5; a possible D gene is TRBD1 (5 bases). The source is a woman aged 25 to 45 with Graves' hyperthyroidism that later progressed to Graves' ophthalmopathy. For the CDR3, the DNA is TGCGCCAGCAGCCAAGTATTGGCAGGGCTAGAGACCCAGTACTTC. It yields the protein CASSQVLAGLETQYF.